This record concerns one T cell receptor (beta chain) sequence. This specimen comes from a study of T cells in Graves' hyperthyroidism and ophthalmopathy. The TCR beta CDR3 regions underwent amplification using RNA transcripts as the source. The HTBI primer set drove a first-round RT-PCR of the TCR CDR3. TCRdb itself ran the multiplex PCR reads through MiXCR, one entry per CDR3 protein. The sample yields about 620,000 distinct CDR3 sequences, around 15% seen once. The sample consisted of blood. The sequence was obtained from a woman aged 25 to 39 with Graves' hyperthyroidism.

This CDR3 is CASSPGLAGVGNEQFF. DNA of the CDR3: TGTGCCAGCAGCCCCGGGCTAGCGGGAGTTGGCAATGAGCAGTTCTTC. V is TRBV3-1 and J is TRBJ2-1, with TRBD2 matching 10 bases. CDR1 is LGHDT and CDR2 is YNNKEL in the germline V gene (reference sequence). V lost 4 bases and J lost 6; bases outside the gene matches: 9. CDR3 size: 16 residues.